Shown below are 22 T cell receptor beta chains from a single sample sequenced in a study of T cell changes during pregnancy in multiple sclerosis. Some clones are missing from TCRdb's copy, which holds only in-frame ones; the method was immunoSEQ multiplex PCR. The top ten hold approximately 0.63% of the sample, which has about 70,000 clones, about 95% seen once. The sample here was peripheral blood, taken in the third trimester of pregnancy. The receptors here all came from a female donor with multiple sclerosis, enrolled in a pregnancy study.

V is TRBV2 and J is TRBJ1-2, with 9 bases matching TRBD1. The CDR3 contains 15 residues. V gave up 7 bases and J gave up 0 bases; unmatched junction bases: 6. Germline V lookup: CDR1 SNHLY, CDR2 FYNNEI. Here the CDR3 reads CASTGGQGANYGYTF. The CDR3 DNA is TGTGCCAGCACCGGGGGACAGGGCGCTAACTATGGCTACACCTTC.

The chain uses TRBV19 and TRBJ2-7; 7 positions match TRBD2. Germline V gene sequence: CDR1 LNHDA, CDR2 SQIVND (reference sequence). CDR3 length equals 15 residues. V lost 3 bases to trimming and J lost 2 bases; unmatched junction nucleotides: 7. The CDR3 region is CASSMGEGSTYEQYF. The CDR3, as DNA: TGTGCCAGTAGTATGGGGGAGGGGAGCACCTACGAGCAGTACTTC.

J is TRBJ2-7 and V is TRBV27, with D possibly matching TRBD2 (7 bases). The CDR3 has 14 residues. Germline V gives CDR1 MNHEY, CDR2 SMNVEV (reference sequence). Trimming removed 3 bases from V and 0 bases from J, with 9 bases in between. The chain's CDR3 is CASSFGGPSYEQYF. The CDR3 nucleotides read TGTGCCAGCAGTTTCGGGGGGCCCTCCTACGAGCAGTACTTC.

The chain couples TRBV9 to TRBJ1-3; D call uncertain. Trimming pared 0 bases from V and 2 bases from J, leaving 24 bases between. This CDR3 region has 20 residues. Germline loops: CDR1 SGDLS, CDR2 YYNGEE. Here the CDR3 DNA reads TGTGCCAGCAGCGTAGAGCTCCCCCGTCGAGCGGGAGACACTGGAAACACCATATATTTT. As protein: CASSVELPRRAGDTGNTIYF.

V and J are TRBV5-1 and TRBJ1-2; D is unresolved. V lost 0 bases to trimming and J lost 7 bases, with 10 bases between them. The CDR3 contains 13 residues. Germline V gene sequence: CDR1 SGHRS, CDR2 YFSETQ. The CDR3 sequence is CASSLAAQAGYTF. CDR3 nucleotides: TGCGCCAGCAGCTTGGCCGCTCAGGCTGGCTACACCTTC.

This chain connects TRBV7-3 to TRBJ1-6, with D tentatively TRBD1 (5 bases). This CDR3 has 12 amino acids. CDR1 is SGHTA, CDR2 FQGTGA, per germline. V lost 4 bases and J 13 bases, leaving 11 bases between the germline ends. DNA for the CDR3: TGTGCCAGCAGCTCGCAGGGAGGTCCCCTCCACTTT. This translates into CASSSQGGPLHF.

V usage is TRBV7-9 and J usage is TRBJ1-5; perhaps TRBD1 as D (5 bases). CDR3 length: 16 residues. Germline CDR1 is SEHNR and CDR2 is FQNEAQ (reference sequence). The V end lost 0 bases, the J end lost 4 bases, and 13 bases lay between the germline ends. CDR3 amino acids: CASSLAGGGANQPQHF. The CDR3 region has the DNA TGTGCCAGCAGCTTAGCCGGCGGAGGGGCGAATCAGCCCCAGCATTTT.

The V and J genes are TRBV4-2 and TRBJ2-3, with a tentative D call TRBD1 (6 bases). This CDR3 contains 17 residues. The V gene's germline CDR1 is LGHNA and CDR2 YNFKEQ. V lost 0 bases and J 0 bases, leaving 13 bases between the germline ends. As DNA, the CDR3 is TGTGCCAGCAGCCAAGATCAATTGGGGGCTAGCACAGATACGCAGTATTTT. It yields the protein CASSQDQLGASTDTQYF.

The V gene is TRBV7-2, the J gene TRBJ2-2, with D perhaps TRBD2 (5 bases). The germline gives CDR1 SGHTA, CDR2 FQGNSA. V shed 7 bases and J shed 1 base, with 16 bases lying between them. CDR3 length: 16 residues. The chain's CDR3 is CASIHRWAGNTGELFF. The CDR3 bases are TGTGCCAGCATCCATAGGTGGGCGGGGAACACCGGGGAGCTGTTTTTT.

The chain joins TRBV11-2 to TRBJ1-1; 8 nucleotides line up with TRBD1. The germline gives CDR1 SGHAT, CDR2 FQNNGV. V lost 5 bases and J lost 1; bases outside the gene matches: 6. The CDR3 contains 15 residues. The CDR3 loop is CASSPRQGKNTEAFF. CDR3 bases: TGTGCCAGCAGCCCCAGACAGGGGAAGAACACTGAAGCTTTCTTT.

V gene TRBV2 combines with J gene TRBJ1-5; a weak D match, TRBD1 (6 bases). The CDR3 length is 14 residues. Deletions cut 8 bases from V and 2 bases from J, with 13 bases between. In germline, CDR1 is SNHLY, CDR2 FYNNEI. In nucleotides, the CDR3 is TGTGCCAGCGGGACACCCCGGGGCAATCAGCCCCAGCATTTT. Translating it yields CASGTPRGNQPQHF.

This rearrangement joins TRBV7-6 to TRBJ2-5; TRBD2 might be the D (7 bases). CDR3 size: 16 residues. CDR1 is SGHVS and CDR2 is FNYEAQ in the germline V gene. Trimming took 1 base from V and 4 from J, leaving 16 bases between them. The CDR3 here is CASSLGSGGGGETQYF. In DNA form, the CDR3 reads TGTGCCAGCAGCTTAGGGTCCGGGGGCGGGGGAGAGACCCAGTACTTC.

V is TRBV6-5 and J is TRBJ1-4; possibly TRBD1 for D (5 bases). With 11 bases removed from V and 10 bases from J, the gap between germline ends came to 20 bases. CDR1 MNHEY and CDR2 SVGAGI come from the germline V gene. The CDR3 length is 13 residues. CDR3 coding DNA: TGTGCCGCCCGACAGCTGCTTTCGGCAAAACTGTTTTTT. Translation gives CAARQLLSAKLFF.

The rearrangement joins TRBV20-1 to TRBJ1-1; D not certain. This CDR3 contains 11 residues. CDR1 and CDR2 from the germline V gene are DFQATT and SNEGSKA (reference sequence). Between the trimmed V and J ends, which lost 0 bases and 10 bases, there was a span of 9 bases. CDR3 nucleotides: TGCAGTGCTAGAGATATGTCTACAGCTTTCTTT. It codes for CSARDMSTAFF.

Turning to this clone: Germline is not matched at one junction end, which may reflect a read error. V and J are TRBV11-2 and TRBJ2-3, with TRBD2 identical over 12 bases. The CDR3 loop spans 17 amino acids. Germline lookup yields CDR1 SGHAT and CDR2 FQNNGV. The CDR3 is CASRLGLAGGIADTQYF. CDR3 DNA: TGTGCCAGCAGGTTAGGGCTAGCGGGGGGGATCGCAGATACGCAGTATTTT.

The chain joins TRBV6-6 to TRBJ2-5; tentatively, D is TRBD2 (5 bases). V dropped 0 bases and J dropped 2 bases, with 7 bases sitting between them. Germline lookup yields CDR1 MNHNY and CDR2 SVGAGI (reference sequence). CDR3 length: 14 amino acids. CDR3 residues: CASSYSEAQETQYF. In DNA, the CDR3 is TGTGCCAGCAGTTACTCGGAGGCGCAAGAGACCCAGTACTTC.

This chain joins TRBV5-8 and TRBJ1-1; tentative D call: TRBD1 (6 bases). Germline CDR1 reads SGHTS; CDR2 reads YDEGEE. Trimming removed 2 bases at V and 6 bases at J, with 14 bases between. The CDR3 has 14 residues. CDR3 bases: TGTGCCAGCAGCTTACAGGGTTTTGGGGCTGAAGCTTTCTTT. Translation: CASSLQGFGAEAFF. Combining the CDR3 with reference TRBV5-8 and TRBJ1-1 gives the whole variable domain EAGVTQSPTHLIKTRGQQATLRCSPISGHTSVYWYQQALGLGLQFLLWYDEGEERNRGNFPPRFSGRQFPNYSSELNVNALELEDSALYLCASSLQGFGAEAFFGQGTRLTVV.

J is TRBJ2-7 and V is TRBV7-2; 11 bases fit TRBD2. The germline gives CDR1 SGHTA, CDR2 FQGNSA. This CDR3 has 15 amino acids. V gave up 4 bases and J gave up 2 bases; unmatched junction bases: 4. The DNA for the CDR3 is TGTGCCAGCAGCTCGACTAGCGGGGACCCCTACGAGCAGTACTTC. As protein: CASSSTSGDPYEQYF.

The chain is built from TRBV11-1 and TRBJ1-2; TRBD1 is a possible D gene (6 bases). Germline-derived CDR1 and CDR2 are SGHAT and FQDESV (reference sequence). The ends were cut back, 5 bases at V and 3 bases at J, with 16 bases in the middle. CDR3 length: 15 amino acids. The CDR3 reads CASSQDRRGYYGYTF. CDR3 DNA sequence: TGTGCCAGCAGCCAAGACAGGCGAGGGTACTATGGCTACACCTTC.

The J gene is TRBJ1-6, the V gene TRBV30; 8 positions agree with TRBD1. Germline loops: CDR1 GTSNPN, CDR2 SVGIG (reference sequence). Losses at the gene ends were 0 bases for V and 11 bases for J; bases not matched to a gene: 6. There are 14 residues in the CDR3. The CDR3 sequence is CAWSVTDREAPLHF. The CDR3 nucleotides are TGTGCCTGGAGTGTAACGGACAGGGAAGCACCCCTCCACTTT.

The rearrangement uses TRBV4-3 and TRBJ2-7; D is possibly TRBD2 (6 bases). Germline V gene data show CDR1 as LGHNA and CDR2 as YSLEER. Between the trimmed V and J ends, which lost 5 bases and 4 bases, there was a span of 18 bases. The CDR3 has 15 residues. CDR3 region: CASSVAVQGPYEQYF. The CDR3 region has the DNA TGCGCCAGCAGCGTAGCGGTCCAGGGACCGTACGAGCAGTACTTC.

J is TRBJ1-5 and V is TRBV18, with 8 bases fitting TRBD1. The CDR3 is made up of 13 amino acids. Germline V gene data show CDR1 as KGHSH and CDR2 as LQKENI. J gave up 7 bases and V 5 bases, and 4 bases lay outside the gene matches. The CDR3 reads CASSSGTGQPQHF. CDR3 in DNA: TGTGCCAGCTCATCCGGGACAGGCCAGCCCCAGCATTTT.